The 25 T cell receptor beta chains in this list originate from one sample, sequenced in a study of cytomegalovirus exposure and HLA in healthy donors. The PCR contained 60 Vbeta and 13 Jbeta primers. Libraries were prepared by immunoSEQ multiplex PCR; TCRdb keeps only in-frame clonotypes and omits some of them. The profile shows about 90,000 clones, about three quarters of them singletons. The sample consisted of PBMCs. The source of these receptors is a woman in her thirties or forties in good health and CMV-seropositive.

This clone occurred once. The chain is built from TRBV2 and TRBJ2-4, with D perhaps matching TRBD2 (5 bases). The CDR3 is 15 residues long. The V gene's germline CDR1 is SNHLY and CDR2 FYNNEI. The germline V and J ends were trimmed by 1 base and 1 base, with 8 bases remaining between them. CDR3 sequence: CASSEVGEAKNIQYF. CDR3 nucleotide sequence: TGTGCCAGCAGTGAAGTGGGAGAGGCCAAAAACATTCAGTACTTC.

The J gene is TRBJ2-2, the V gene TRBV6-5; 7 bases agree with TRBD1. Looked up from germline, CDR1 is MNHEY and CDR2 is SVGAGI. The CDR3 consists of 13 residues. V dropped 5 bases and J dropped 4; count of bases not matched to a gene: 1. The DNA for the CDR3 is TGTGCCAGCAGTGACAGGGTCACCGGGGAGCTGTTTTTT. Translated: CASSDRVTGELFF.

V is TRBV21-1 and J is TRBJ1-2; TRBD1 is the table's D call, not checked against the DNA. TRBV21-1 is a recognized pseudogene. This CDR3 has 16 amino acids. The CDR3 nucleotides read TGTGCCAGCGACGCCTCGTTTCCGGGACAGGTTTATGGCTACACCTTC. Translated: CASDASFPGQVYGYTF.

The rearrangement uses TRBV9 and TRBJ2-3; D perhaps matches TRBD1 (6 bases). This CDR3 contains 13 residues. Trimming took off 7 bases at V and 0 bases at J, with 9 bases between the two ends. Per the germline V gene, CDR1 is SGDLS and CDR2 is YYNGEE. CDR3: CASGGISTDTQYF. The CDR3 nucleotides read TGTGCCAGCGGGGGCATAAGCACAGATACGCAGTATTTT.

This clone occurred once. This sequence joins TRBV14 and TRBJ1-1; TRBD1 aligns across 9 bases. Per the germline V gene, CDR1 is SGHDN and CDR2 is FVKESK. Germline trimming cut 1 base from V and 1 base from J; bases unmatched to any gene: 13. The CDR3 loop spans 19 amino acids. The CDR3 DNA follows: TGTGCCAGCAGCCAAGGGGCGGCGTGGGACAGGGCGAAGAACACTGAAGCTTTCTTT. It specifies CASSQGAAWDRAKNTEAFF.

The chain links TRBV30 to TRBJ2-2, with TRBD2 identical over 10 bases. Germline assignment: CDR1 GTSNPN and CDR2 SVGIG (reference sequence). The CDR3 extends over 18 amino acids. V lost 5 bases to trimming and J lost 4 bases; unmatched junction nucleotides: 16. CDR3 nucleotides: TGTGCCTGGGAGGGGGAGTCTACTAGCGGGGAGAGCACCGGGGAGCTGTTTTTT. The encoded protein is CAWEGESTSGESTGELFF.

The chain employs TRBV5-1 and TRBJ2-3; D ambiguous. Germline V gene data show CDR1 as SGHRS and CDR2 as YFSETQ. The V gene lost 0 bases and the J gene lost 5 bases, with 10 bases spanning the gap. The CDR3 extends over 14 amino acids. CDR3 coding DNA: TGCGCCAGCAGCTTGGGTAGTAACCAAGATACGCAGTATTTT. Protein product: CASSLGSNQDTQYF.

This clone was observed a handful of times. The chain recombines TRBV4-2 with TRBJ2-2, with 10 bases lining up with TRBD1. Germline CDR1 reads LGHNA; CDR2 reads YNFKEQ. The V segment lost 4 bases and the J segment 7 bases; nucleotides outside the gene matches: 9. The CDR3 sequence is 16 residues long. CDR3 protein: CASSPRGTGAIGELFF. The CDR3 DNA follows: TGTGCCAGCAGCCCCCGGGGGACAGGGGCGATCGGGGAGCTGTTTTTT.

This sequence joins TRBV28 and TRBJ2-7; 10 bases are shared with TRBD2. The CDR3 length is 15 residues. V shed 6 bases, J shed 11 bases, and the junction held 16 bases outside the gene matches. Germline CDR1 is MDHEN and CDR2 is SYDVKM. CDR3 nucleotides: TGTGCCAGCAGGCCTCTTACTAGCGGGATGGGTCGGGAGTACTTC. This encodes CASRPLTSGMGREYF.

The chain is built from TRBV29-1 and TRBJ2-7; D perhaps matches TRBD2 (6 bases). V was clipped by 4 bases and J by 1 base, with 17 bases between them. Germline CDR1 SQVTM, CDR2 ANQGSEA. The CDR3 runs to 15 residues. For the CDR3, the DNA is TGCAGCGTTGGATCCTGGGGGGACCTATCCTACGAGCAGTACTTC. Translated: CSVGSWGDLSYEQYF.

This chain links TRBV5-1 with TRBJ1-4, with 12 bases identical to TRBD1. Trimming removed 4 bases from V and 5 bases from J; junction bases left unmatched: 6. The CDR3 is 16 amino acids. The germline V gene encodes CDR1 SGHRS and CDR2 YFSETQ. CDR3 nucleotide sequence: TGCGCCAGCAGCGTTGGGACAGGGGGCGCAAATGAAAAACTGTTTTTT. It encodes CASSVGTGGANEKLFF. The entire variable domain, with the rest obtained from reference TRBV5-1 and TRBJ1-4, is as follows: KAGVTQTPRYLIKTRGQQVTLSCSPISGHRSVSWYQQTPGQGLQFLFEYFSETQRNKGNFPGRFSGRQFSNSRSEMNVSTLELGDSALYLCASSVGTGGANEKLFFGSGTQLSVL.

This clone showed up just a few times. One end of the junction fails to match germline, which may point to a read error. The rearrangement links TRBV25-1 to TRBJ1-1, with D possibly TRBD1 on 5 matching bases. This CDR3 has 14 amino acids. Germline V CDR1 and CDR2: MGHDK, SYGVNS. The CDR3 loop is CPSSDGGVDTAAFF. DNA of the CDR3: TGTCCCAGCAGTGACGGGGGGGTGGACACTGCAGCTTTCTTT. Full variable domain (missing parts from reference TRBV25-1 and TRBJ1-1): EADIYQTPRYLVIGTGKKITLECSQTMGHDKMYWYQQDPGMELHLIHYSYGVNSTEKGDLSSESTVSRIRTEHFPLTLESARPSHTSQYLCPSSDGGVDTAAFFGQGTRLTVV.

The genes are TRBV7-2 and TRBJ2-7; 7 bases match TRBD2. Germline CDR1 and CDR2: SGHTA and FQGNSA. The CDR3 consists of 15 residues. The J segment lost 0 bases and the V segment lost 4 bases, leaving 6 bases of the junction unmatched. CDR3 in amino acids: CASSSPGLISYEQYF. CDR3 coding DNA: TGTGCCAGCAGCTCACCGGGACTAATCTCCTACGAGCAGTACTTC.

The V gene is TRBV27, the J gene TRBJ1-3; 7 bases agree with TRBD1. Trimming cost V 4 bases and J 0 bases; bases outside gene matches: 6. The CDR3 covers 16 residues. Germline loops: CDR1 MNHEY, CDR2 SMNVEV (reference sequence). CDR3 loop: CASSSTGDHSGNTIYF. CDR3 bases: TGTGCCAGCAGTTCCACAGGGGACCACTCTGGAAACACCATATATTTT.

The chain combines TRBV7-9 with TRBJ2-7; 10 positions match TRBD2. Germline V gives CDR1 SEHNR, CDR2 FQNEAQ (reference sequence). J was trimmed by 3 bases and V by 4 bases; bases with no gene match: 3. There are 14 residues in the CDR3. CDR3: CASSSRTSGYEQYF. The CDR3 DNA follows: TGTGCCAGCAGCTCCCGGACTAGCGGCTACGAGCAGTACTTC. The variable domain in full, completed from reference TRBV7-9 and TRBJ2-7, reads DTGVSQNPRHKITKRGQNVTFRCDPISEHNRLYWYRQTLGQGPEFLTYFQNEAQLEKSRLLSDRFSAERPKGSFSTLEIQRTEQGDSAMYLCASSSRTSGYEQYFGPGTRLTVT.

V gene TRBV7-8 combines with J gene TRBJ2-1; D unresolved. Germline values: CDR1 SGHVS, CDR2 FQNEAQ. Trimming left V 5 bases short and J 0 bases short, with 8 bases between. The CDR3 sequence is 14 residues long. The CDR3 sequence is CASSLLSSYNEQFF. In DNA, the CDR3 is TGTGCCAGCAGCCTCCTGAGCTCCTACAATGAGCAGTTCTTC.

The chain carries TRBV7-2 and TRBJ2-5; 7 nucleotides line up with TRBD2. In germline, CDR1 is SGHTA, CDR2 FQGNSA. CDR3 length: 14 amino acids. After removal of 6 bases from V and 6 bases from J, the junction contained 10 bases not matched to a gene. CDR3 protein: CASRGVAGEKTQYF. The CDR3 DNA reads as TGTGCCAGCAGAGGGGTAGCGGGTGAAAAGACCCAGTACTTC.

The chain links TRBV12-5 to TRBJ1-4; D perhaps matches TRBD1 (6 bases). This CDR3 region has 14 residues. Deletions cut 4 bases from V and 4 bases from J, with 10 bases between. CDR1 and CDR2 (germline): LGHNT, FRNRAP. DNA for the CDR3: TGTGCTAGTGGTTCCGGACAGAGTAATGAAAAACTGTTTTTT. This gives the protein CASGSGQSNEKLFF.

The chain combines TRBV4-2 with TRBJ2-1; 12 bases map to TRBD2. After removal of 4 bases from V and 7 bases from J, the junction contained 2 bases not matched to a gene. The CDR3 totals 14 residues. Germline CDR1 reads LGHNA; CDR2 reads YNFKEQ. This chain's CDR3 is CASSRGLAGNEQFF. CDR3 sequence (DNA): TGTGCCAGCAGCCGAGGACTAGCGGGGAATGAGCAGTTCTTC.

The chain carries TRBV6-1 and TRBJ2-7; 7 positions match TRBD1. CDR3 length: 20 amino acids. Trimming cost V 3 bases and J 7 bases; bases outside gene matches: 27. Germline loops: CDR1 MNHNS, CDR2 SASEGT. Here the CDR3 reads CASSDPVEGGEGVVRNEQYF. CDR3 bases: TGTGCCAGCAGTGATCCAGTCGAAGGGGGCGAGGGGGTAGTCCGTAATGAGCAGTACTTC.

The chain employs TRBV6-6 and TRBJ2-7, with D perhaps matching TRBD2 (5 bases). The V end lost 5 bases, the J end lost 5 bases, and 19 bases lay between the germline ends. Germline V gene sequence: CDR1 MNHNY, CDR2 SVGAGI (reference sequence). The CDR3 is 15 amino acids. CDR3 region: CASSRRGQVYHEQYF. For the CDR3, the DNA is TGTGCCAGCAGTCGGCGAGGGCAGGTTTACCACGAGCAGTACTTC.

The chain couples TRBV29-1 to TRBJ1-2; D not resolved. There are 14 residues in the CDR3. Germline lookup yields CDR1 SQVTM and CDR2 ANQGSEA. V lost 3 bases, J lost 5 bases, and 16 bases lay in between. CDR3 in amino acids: CSVEMTERWYGYTF. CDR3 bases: TGCAGCGTTGAGATGACGGAGCGGTGGTATGGCTACACCTTC.

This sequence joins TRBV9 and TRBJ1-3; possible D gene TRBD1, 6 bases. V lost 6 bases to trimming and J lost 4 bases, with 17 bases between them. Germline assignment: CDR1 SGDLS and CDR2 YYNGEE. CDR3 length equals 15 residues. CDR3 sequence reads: CASTKGGVSGNTIYF. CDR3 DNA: TGTGCCAGCACCAAAGGGGGGGTATCAGGAAACACCATATATTTT.

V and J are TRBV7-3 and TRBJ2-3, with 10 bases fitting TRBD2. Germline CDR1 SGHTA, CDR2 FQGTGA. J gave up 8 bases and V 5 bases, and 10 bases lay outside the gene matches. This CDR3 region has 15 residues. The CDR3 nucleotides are TGTGCCAGCAGCCAAACTAGCGGGGCTGTTGGTACGCAGTATTTT. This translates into CASSQTSGAVGTQYF.

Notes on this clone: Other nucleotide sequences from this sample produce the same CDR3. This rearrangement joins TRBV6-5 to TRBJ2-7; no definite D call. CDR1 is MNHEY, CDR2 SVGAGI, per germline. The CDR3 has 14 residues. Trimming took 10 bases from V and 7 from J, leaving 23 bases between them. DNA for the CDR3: TGTGCCATTGCGAGACGGAGATTTGAGGATGAGCAGTACTTC. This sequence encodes CAIARRRFEDEQYF.